One sample yielded the 29 T cell receptor beta chains listed below, sequenced in a study of early T cells in non-severe SARS-CoV-2 infection. TCRdb used MiXCR to reprocess the 5' RACE reads, holding one entry per CDR3 protein. The sample has about 27,000 distinct CDR3 sequences; around 3% are singletons. Sequencing was carried out using whole blood. The receptors stem from an adult who was a healthcare worker with PCR-confirmed SARS-CoV-2 infection or an uninfected control (not recorded which).

This clonotype has at least ten counts. The chain combines TRBV24-1 with TRBJ2-1, with TRBD2 matching over 8 bases. Trimming cost V 0 bases and J 4 bases; bases outside gene matches: 7. The length of the CDR3 is 17 residues. Germline V lookup: CDR1 KGHDR, CDR2 SFDVKD. CDR3 sequence reads: CATSDLSSGGSYNEQFF. The CDR3 nucleotides read TGTGCCACCAGTGATTTGTCAAGCGGGGGAAGTTACAATGAGCAGTTCTTC.

This clonotype was counted ten times or more. The chain combines TRBV25-1 with TRBJ1-6, with D possibly being TRBD1 (5 bases). Per germline, CDR1 MGHDK and CDR2 SYGVNS. V lost 7 bases and J 7 bases, leaving 17 bases between the germline ends. This CDR3 is built from 15 residues. This CDR3 is CASTSRGSRNSPLHF. The CDR3 coding sequence is TGTGCCAGCACCAGTCGGGGCTCGAGGAATTCACCCCTCCACTTT.

This clonotype was counted ten times or more. The chain has TRBV20-1 and TRBJ2-3, with D uncertain. Germline loops: CDR1 DFQATT, CDR2 SNEGSKA (reference sequence). CDR3 length equals 15 residues. V lost 3 bases and J 0 bases, leaving 13 bases between the germline ends. In DNA form, the CDR3 reads TGCAGTGCTAGTCCCTCTGGGCCGAGCACAGATACGCAGTATTTT. It translates to CSASPSGPSTDTQYF.

This clonotype has ten or more counts. The rearrangement joins TRBV7-2 to TRBJ2-3; TRBD1 is a possible D gene (6 bases). The V and J ends lost 1 base and 4 bases respectively, with 15 bases between them. Germline V CDR1 and CDR2: SGHTA, FQGNSA. The CDR3 spans 16 residues. The CDR3 region is CASSLGAGVRADTQYF. In DNA form, the CDR3 reads TGTGCCAGCAGCTTAGGGGCAGGGGTCAGAGCAGATACGCAGTATTTT.

This clonotype was observed at least ten times. The genes are TRBV3-1 and TRBJ1-1; no firm D call. Trimming pared 0 bases from V and 5 bases from J, leaving 13 bases between. Germline CDR1 is LGHDT and CDR2 is YNNKEL (reference sequence). The CDR3 sequence is 15 residues long. The CDR3 loop is CASSQEWNIQTEAFF. CDR3 DNA: TGTGCCAGCAGCCAAGAATGGAACATACAGACTGAAGCTTTCTTT.

By proportion, this clonotype is medium-sized. V is TRBV14 and J is TRBJ1-3; D gene uncertain. Looked up from germline, CDR1 is SGHDN and CDR2 is FVKESK. Trimming took 5 bases from V and 4 from J, leaving 18 bases between them. This CDR3 contains 16 residues. DNA for the CDR3: TGTGCCAGCAGCACCTACCCCATGCCCGCCGGAAACACCATATATTTT. This sequence encodes CASSTYPMPAGNTIYF.

This clonotype was seen a few times. The gene calls are TRBV4-1 and TRBJ2-3; 10 bases are shared with TRBD2. V was pared by 2 bases and J by 4 bases, with 6 bases of the junction left unmatched. CDR3 size: 16 residues. The germline V gene encodes CDR1 MGHRA and CDR2 YSYEKL. CDR3 DNA sequence: TGCGCCAGCAGCCAAACATGGAGCGGGGGGGCAGATACGCAGTATTTT. Translated: CASSQTWSGGADTQYF.

In its sample, this clonotype was seen many times. V gene TRBV4-1 combines with J gene TRBJ2-1; D remains ambiguous. Per the germline V gene, CDR1 is MGHRA and CDR2 is YSYEKL. The length of the CDR3 is 11 residues. V was pared by 0 bases and J by 13 bases, with 7 bases between. CDR3 DNA: TGCGCCAGCAGCCAAGATCAAGTACAGTTCTTC. Encoded protein: CASSQDQVQFF.

This clonotype was seen ten or more times. The chain combines TRBV5-1 with TRBJ1-3; 7 positions agree with TRBD1. Germline lookup yields CDR1 SGHRS and CDR2 YFSETQ. This CDR3 is built from 15 residues. J gave up 4 bases and V 2 bases, and 6 bases lay outside the gene matches. For the CDR3, the DNA is TGCGCCAGCAGCTTACAGGGGCAAGGCGGAAACACCATATATTTT. It yields the protein CASSLQGQGGNTIYF.

This clonotype was counted many times. The chain uses TRBV12-3 or TRBV12-4 and TRBJ1-1; 9 bases agree with TRBD1. The length of the CDR3 is 14 residues. With 1 base clipped from V and 7 bases from J, the junction kept 4 bases outside the gene matches. CDR3 bases: TGTGCCAGCAGTTTAGAAGGGACAGGGCGTGAAGCTTTCTTT. This sequence encodes CASSLEGTGREAFF.

Worth noting for this clonotype: This may stem from a read error, because a much larger clone lies one nucleotide away. The chain is built from TRBV3-1 and TRBJ2-1, with 9 bases matching TRBD2. Per the germline V gene, CDR1 is LGHDT and CDR2 is YNNKEL (reference sequence). CDR3 length equals 18 residues. CDR3 residues: CTSSQDRVAGAGLNEQFF. DNA for the CDR3: TGTACCAGCAGCCAAGACCGGGTAGCGGGGGCCGGACTTAATGAGCAGTTCTTC.

This clonotype was observed many times. V usage is TRBV30 and J usage is TRBJ1-2; 7 nucleotides agree with TRBD1. This CDR3 has 13 amino acids. Trimming took 3 bases from V and 8 from J; bases not matched to a gene: 9. Germline V CDR1 and CDR2: GTSNPN, SVGIG (reference sequence). Here the CDR3 DNA reads TGTGCCTGGAGCGCACAGGGGACGGGAGGCTACACCTTC. Encoded protein: CAWSAQGTGGYTF. Full variable domain (rest looked up from reference TRBV30 and TRBJ1-2): SQTIHQWPATLVQPVGSPLSLECTVEGTSNPNLYWYRQAAGRGLQLLFYSVGIGQISSEVPQNLSASRPQDRQFILSSKKLLLSDSGFYLCAWSAQGTGGYTFGSGTRLTVV.

In this sample, this clonotype is medium-sized. The chain is built from TRBV6-1 and TRBJ2-3; 8 nucleotides agree with TRBD1. This CDR3 has 15 residues. Germline V gives CDR1 MNHNS, CDR2 SASEGT. V lost 5 bases and J lost 1; bases outside the gene matches: 5. CDR3 region: CASSTDRVGTDTQYF. Written as DNA, the CDR3 is TGTGCCAGCAGTACGGACAGGGTTGGCACAGATACGCAGTATTTT.

This clonotype was found many times. The genes are TRBV7-8 and TRBJ2-1; tentatively, D is TRBD1 (6 bases). V was shortened by 10 bases and J by 4 bases, with 17 bases between the two germline ends. CDR1 and CDR2 (germline): SGHVS, FQNEAQ. CDR3 length: 14 residues. The CDR3: CATNVGDRYNEQFF. DNA of the CDR3: TGTGCCACCAATGTGGGAGACAGGTACAATGAGCAGTTCTTC.

This clonotype came up many times. The CDR3 spells CASSWRQVHQETQYF. The CDR3 region has the DNA TGTGCCAGCAGCTGGAGACAAGTCCATCAAGAGACCCAGTACTTC. The V call is TRBV7-2, the J call TRBJ2-5; D unclear. Per the germline V gene, CDR1 is SGHTA and CDR2 is FQGNSA. The length of the CDR3 is 15 residues. With 4 bases removed from V and 2 bases from J, the gap between germline ends came to 14 bases.

This clonotype was counted many times. This chain uses TRBV4-2 with TRBJ2-7; a weak D match, TRBD1 (7 bases). V shed 0 bases and J shed 5 bases, with 20 bases lying between them. The CDR3 consists of 17 residues. Germline values: CDR1 LGHNA, CDR2 YNFKEQ. Written as DNA, the CDR3 is TGTGCCAGCAGCCAAGATCTTGGAGCAGGGGGGAAAAACGAGCAGTACGTC. Encoded protein: CASSQDLGAGGKNEQYV.

This clonotype was seen ten or more times. V and J are TRBV6-1 and TRBJ1-1; weak D call: TRBD1 (6 bases). V was cut by 7 bases and J by 1 base, with 13 bases left in between. The CDR3 runs to 14 residues. Per germline, CDR1 MNHNS and CDR2 SASEGT. The CDR3 loop is CASKEDRRNTEAFF. CDR3 DNA: TGTGCCAGCAAGGAGGACAGAAGGAACACTGAAGCTTTCTTT.

The table lists this clonotype with many counts. The chain uses TRBV7-2 and TRBJ2-1, with 15 nucleotides matching TRBD2. V shed 2 bases, J shed 9 bases, and the junction held 5 bases outside the gene matches. The germline V gene has CDR1 SGHTA and CDR2 FQGNSA. The CDR3 has 16 amino acids. The CDR3 region is CASSLRTSGGAVEQFF. The CDR3 nucleotides read TGTGCCAGCAGCTTAAGGACTAGCGGGGGGGCCGTTGAGCAGTTCTTC.

This clonotype was seen at least ten times. In nucleotides, the CDR3 is TGTGCCAGCAGCGTAGTGGATAAATTCACAGATACGCAGTATTTT. Translating gives CASSVVDKFTDTQYF. The chain recombines TRBV9 with TRBJ2-3, with D unresolved. V dropped 0 bases and J dropped 2 bases, with 10 bases sitting between them. This CDR3 is 15 amino acids long. Germline lookup yields CDR1 SGDLS and CDR2 YYNGEE.

This clonotype was observed at least ten times. The J gene is TRBJ2-3, the V gene TRBV13, with D possibly TRBD1 on 6 matching bases. The CDR3 is 15 residues long. Germline V gene sequence: CDR1 PRHDT, CDR2 FYEKMQ (reference sequence). Trimming removed 5 bases at V and 4 bases at J, with 16 bases between. CDR3 sequence reads: CASSHRDTAADTQYF. The CDR3 DNA reads TGTGCCAGCAGCCATCGGGACACCGCCGCAGATACGCAGTATTTT.

This clonotype appeared many times. V usage is TRBV5-4 and J usage is TRBJ1-1, with a weak D call TRBD1 (6 bases). The germline gives CDR1 SGHNT, CDR2 YYREEE (reference sequence). V lost 4 bases, J lost 0 bases, and 10 bases lay in between. The CDR3 loop spans 14 amino acids. In DNA, the CDR3 is TGTGCCAGCAGCGCGGGACATTTGAACACTGAAGCTTTCTTT. Protein product: CASSAGHLNTEAFF.

The rearrangement uses TRBV2 and TRBJ1-6; possibly TRBD1 for D (6 bases). The germline V gene has CDR1 SNHLY and CDR2 FYNNEI. The V gene lost 6 bases and the J gene lost 7 bases, with 16 bases spanning the gap. This CDR3 comprises 15 residues. The CDR3 DNA sequence: TGTGCCAGCAGAGGGAGGGGGGCGCGAAATTCACCCCTCCACTTT. It encodes CASRGRGARNSPLHF.

This clonotype was seen many times. The chain employs TRBV5-6 and TRBJ2-5; D remains unclear. The CDR3 consists of 18 residues. Trimming took 1 base from V and 2 from J, leaving 21 bases between them. Germline-derived CDR1 and CDR2 are SGHDT and YYEEEE. The CDR3 reads CASSLPTALFAKQETQYF. For the CDR3, the DNA is TGTGCCAGCAGCTTGCCCACCGCCCTTTTCGCTAAGCAAGAGACCCAGTACTTC.

This clonotype was seen ten or more times. The rearrangement links TRBV19 to TRBJ1-4; D might be TRBD1 (6 bases). Germline lookup yields CDR1 LNHDA and CDR2 SQIVND (reference sequence). Trimming pared 4 bases from V and 10 bases from J, leaving 19 bases between. CDR3 length equals 15 residues. CDR3 residues: CASSTHPGGAGKLFF. CDR3 DNA sequence: TGTGCCAGTAGTACTCATCCCGGGGGCGCGGGAAAACTGTTTTTT.

Ten or more counts support this clonotype. The chain employs TRBV7-2 and TRBJ2-5, with TRBD2 identical over 9 bases. The CDR3 loop spans 16 amino acids. V shed 2 bases, J shed 4 bases, and the junction held 8 bases outside the gene matches. The V gene's germline CDR1 is SGHTA and CDR2 FQGNSA. CDR3 sequence (DNA): TGTGCCAGCAGCTTATTGGCGGGGGGGCGGACAGAGACCCAGTACTTC. Protein product: CASSLLAGGRTETQYF.

This clonotype was detected ten times or more. The chain recombines TRBV14 with TRBJ2-3; D possibly matches TRBD1 or TRBD2 (5 bases each). V shed 4 bases and J shed 4 bases, with 9 bases lying between them. CDR1 is SGHDN and CDR2 is FVKESK in the germline V gene. The CDR3 spans 13 residues. The CDR3 here is CASSLQGPDTQYF. The CDR3 bases are TGTGCCAGCAGCCTCCAGGGACCAGATACGCAGTATTTT.

This clonotype was counted many times. The genes are TRBV5-4 and TRBJ2-3; 7 nucleotides match TRBD1. The CDR3 is 14 amino acids. Germline CDR1 reads SGHNT; CDR2 reads YYREEE (reference sequence). With 4 bases clipped from V and 3 bases from J, the junction kept 5 bases outside the gene matches. CDR3 bases: TGTGCCAGCAGCGAGGGGGCTCGGACAGATACGCAGTATTTT. It specifies CASSEGARTDTQYF.

This clonotype was seen at least ten times. The J gene is TRBJ2-3, the V gene TRBV3-1, with TRBD2 matching over 10 bases. V lost 4 bases, J lost 0 bases, and 4 bases stayed unmatched. CDR3 length: 16 amino acids. Germline CDR1 reads LGHDT; CDR2 reads YNNKEL (reference sequence). CDR3: CASSPSGGTSTDTQYF. In DNA form, the CDR3 reads TGTGCCAGCAGCCCTAGCGGGGGCACTAGCACAGATACGCAGTATTTT.

There are many counts of this clonotype. The chain combines TRBV2 with TRBJ1-2; D gene uncertain. V gave up 2 bases and J gave up 7 bases, with 11 bases separating them. The CDR3 spans 13 residues. Per germline, CDR1 SNHLY and CDR2 FYNNEI. The CDR3 protein is CASSEWREGGYTF. The CDR3 bases are TGTGCCAGCAGTGAATGGAGGGAGGGTGGCTACACCTTC. The variable domain in full, completed from reference TRBV2 and TRBJ1-2, reads EPEVTQTPSHQVTQMGQEVILRCVPISNHLYFYWYRQILGQKVEFLVSFYNNEISEKSEIFDDQFSVERPDGSNFTLKIRSTKLEDSAMYFCASSEWREGGYTFGSGTRLTVV.